The clone carrying this T cell receptor (beta chain) was recorded many times. Per germline, CDR1 KGHDR and CDR2 SFDVKD. There are 15 residues in the CDR3. The V gene lost 5 bases and the J gene lost 4 bases, with 13 bases spanning the gap. These data are taken from a study of identical twins. TCRdb ran MiXCR on the 5' RACE reads and lists one entry per CDR3 protein. The sample includes approximately 220,000 distinct CDR3 sequences, about 7.5% of them seen just once. The data were also submitted as part of a second study, on yellow fever vaccine responses in identical twins.

The J gene is TRBJ2-2, the V gene TRBV24-1; D not resolved. The source material was CD8+ T cells sorted from blood. The receptor's source is a woman younger than 30 in good health. The CDR3 DNA is TGTGCCACCAGTGGGGTTCGTACGTCCACCGGGGAGCTGTTTTTT. This translates into CATSGVRTSTGELFF.